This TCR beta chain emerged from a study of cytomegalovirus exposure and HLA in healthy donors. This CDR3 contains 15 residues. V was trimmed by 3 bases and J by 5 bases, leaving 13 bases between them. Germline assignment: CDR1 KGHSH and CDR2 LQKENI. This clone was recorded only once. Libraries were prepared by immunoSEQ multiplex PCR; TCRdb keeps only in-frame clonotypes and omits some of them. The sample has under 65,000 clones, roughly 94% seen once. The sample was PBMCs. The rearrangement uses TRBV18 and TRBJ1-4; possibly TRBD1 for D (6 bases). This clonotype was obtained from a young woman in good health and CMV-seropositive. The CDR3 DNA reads TGTGCCAGCTCACCGTCTCGGGGGGCGAATGAAAAACTGTTTTTT. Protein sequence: CASSPSRGANEKLFF.